This T cell receptor beta chain was sequenced in a study of PD-1 blockade in classical Hodgkin lymphoma. Study-level findings and limits: Before treatment, complete responders showed about the same diversity as newly diagnosed patients.

The V gene end was trimmed by 11 bases and the J gene end by 1 base; junction bases not matched to a gene: 7. CDR1 and CDR2 (germline): ENHRY, SYGVKD. CDR3 size: 13 residues. Using immunoSEQ multiplex PCR, the repertoire was profiled, and TCRdb retains in-frame clones only, with some absent. The repertoire holds roughly 20,000 clones, just over 85% seen once, with approximately 14% in the top ten. All the patients suffered relapse after autologous stem cell transplantation, and brentuximab vedotin exposure differed. A remark on this clone: The antigen is unknown.

This specimen consisted of peripheral blood mononuclear cells (PBMCs), obtained before the second cycle of nivolumab. The clonotype was recovered from a human donor with classical Hodgkin lymphoma. The chain couples TRBV10-3 to TRBJ1-1; TRBD1 matches 7 bases. The CDR3 DNA reads as TGTGCCGCCTCCGGGACAGCGAACACTGAAGCTTTCTTT. Protein product: CAASGTANTEAFF.